The clone carrying this T cell receptor (beta chain) was detected only a few times. In TCRdb, the RT-PCR reads were re-called with MiXCR into one record per CDR3 protein. The sample comprises around 600,000 distinct CDR3 sequences, 10% to 12% of which are singletons, and approximately 10% rests with the top ten. The data were obtained in a study of response to subunit inactivated influenza vaccine. This CDR3 contains 13 residues. Germline V lookup: CDR1 SGDLS, CDR2 YYNGEE. Trimming cost V 0 bases and J 8 bases, with 9 bases left between them. The data were also submitted as part of a second study, on T cells expressing NK-cell markers. That report adds: Libraries used 5'RACE template switching adding universal primer site and UMIs. Over 5 donors carried dominant NKG2C+ clonotypes that made up about 1.0-8% of their CD8+ T cells.

The TCR comes from a man over 45 who received an inactivated influenza vaccine. J is TRBJ2-1 and V is TRBV9; D ambiguous. Sequencing was performed on PBMCs from blood, taken on the day of vaccination. CDR3: CASSVVSGDEQFF. The CDR3 DNA sequence: TGTGCCAGCAGCGTAGTAAGTGGGGATGAGCAGTTCTTC.